These T cell receptor beta chains were read from a single sample in a study of blood T cell repertoires in COVID-19. Assay: immunoSEQ multiplex PCR; the TCRdb copy retains only in-frame clones and omits some. The repertoire holds roughly 340,000 clones, with around 89% as singletons. Sequenced sample: PBMCs or T cells enriched from blood (not recorded which). These receptors were collected from a man between 18 and 35 years old who had recovered from COVID-19. CDR3s include the opening cysteine and the closing phenylalanine or tryptophan. The D gene is left open where the match is weak. The size field is filled for only some rows; it gives once, few, many or a size class.

D gene: TRBD1
V gene: TRBV7-8
clone size: .
J gene: TRBJ1-1
CDR3 length: 18
CDR3 protein: CASSLDPGQGGMNTEAFF
CDR3 DNA: TGTGCCAGCAGCTTAGATCCGGGACAGGGGGGGATGAACACTGAAGCTTTCTTT

D gene: .
V gene: TRBV7-9
clone size: .
J gene: TRBJ1-5
CDR3 length: 18
CDR3 protein: CASSLTPVGGNFNQPQHF
CDR3 DNA: TGTGCCAGCAGCTTAACCCCTGTGGGGGGGAACTTCAATCAGCCCCAGCATTTT

D gene: TRBD1
V gene: TRBV5-1
clone size: .
J gene: TRBJ2-1
CDR3 length: 14
CDR3 protein: CASSLVRGRDEQFF
CDR3 DNA: TGCGCCAGCAGCTTAGTGAGGGGGCGCGATGAGCAGTTCTTC

D gene: TRBD1
V gene: TRBV27
clone size: .
J gene: TRBJ2-7
CDR3 length: 16
CDR3 protein: CASSLLVGTGTYEQYF
CDR3 DNA: TGTGCCAGCAGTTTATTAGTAGGGACAGGGACCTACGAGCAGTACTTC

D gene: .
V gene: TRBV4-2
clone size: .
J gene: TRBJ2-7
CDR3 length: 15
CDR3 protein: CASSYSLAISYEQYF
CDR3 DNA: TGTGCCAGCAGCTATTCTCTAGCGATCTCCTACGAGCAGTACTTC

D gene: .
V gene: TRBV18
clone size: .
J gene: TRBJ2-5
CDR3 length: 14
CDR3 protein: CASSPVGGGETQYF
CDR3 DNA: TGTGCCAGCTCTCCTGTCGGGGGAGGAGAGACCCAGTACTTC

D gene: TRBD2
V gene: TRBV6-5
clone size: few
J gene: TRBJ2-1
CDR3 length: 13
CDR3 protein: CASRASGSDEQFF
CDR3 DNA: TGTGCCAGCAGGGCTAGCGGGAGCGATGAGCAGTTCTTC

D gene: TRBD1
V gene: TRBV6-5
clone size: .
J gene: TRBJ2-7
CDR3 length: 15
CDR3 protein: CASRPGQDISYEQYF
CDR3 DNA: TGTGCCAGCAGACCGGGACAGGATATATCCTACGAGCAGTACTTC

D gene: .
V gene: TRBV20-1
clone size: .
J gene: TRBJ1-1
CDR3 length: 15
CDR3 protein: CSASRRGGSGTEAFF
CDR3 DNA: TGCAGTGCTAGTCGGCGGGGGGGGTCCGGCACTGAAGCTTTCTTT

D gene: TRBD1
V gene: TRBV27
clone size: .
J gene: TRBJ1-6
CDR3 length: 15
CDR3 protein: CASSPMTGGFSPLHF
CDR3 DNA: TGTGCCAGCAGTCCGATGACAGGGGGTTTTTCACCCCTCCACTTT

D gene: .
V gene: TRBV27
clone size: once
J gene: TRBJ1-6
CDR3 length: 17
CDR3 protein: CASSLVFGTGLGSPLHF
CDR3 DNA: TGTGCCAGCAGTTTAGTTTTCGGTACAGGGTTGGGTTCACCCCTCCACTTT

D gene: .
V gene: TRBV7-2
clone size: .
J gene: TRBJ2-5
CDR3 length: 15
CDR3 protein: CASSLSTRHQETQYF
CDR3 DNA: TGTGCCAGCAGCTTAAGTACTAGGCACCAAGAGACCCAGTACTTC

D gene: TRBD2
V gene: TRBV13
clone size: .
J gene: TRBJ2-7
CDR3 length: 16
CDR3 protein: CASSGPGRLAGAEQYF
CDR3 DNA: TGTGCCAGCAGCGGACCGGGACGACTAGCGGGAGCCGAGCAGTACTTC

D gene: .
V gene: TRBV11-3
clone size: few
J gene: TRBJ1-1
CDR3 length: 15
CDR3 protein: CASSQGRGWDTEAFF
CDR3 DNA: TGTGCCAGCAGCCAAGGGAGAGGGTGGGACACTGAAGCTTTCTTT

D gene: TRBD1
V gene: TRBV7-7
clone size: .
J gene: TRBJ2-1
CDR3 length: 15
CDR3 protein: CASSATGEAYNEQFF
CDR3 DNA: TGTGCCAGCAGCGCGACAGGGGAAGCCTACAATGAGCAGTTCTTC

D gene: .
V gene: TRBV25-1
clone size: .
J gene: TRBJ2-1
CDR3 length: 14
CDR3 protein: CASSEPQGENEQFF
CDR3 DNA: TGTGCCAGCAGTGAACCCCAGGGTGAGAATGAGCAGTTCTTC

D gene: .
V gene: TRBV28
clone size: .
J gene: TRBJ2-7
CDR3 length: 14
CDR3 protein: CASTKGGSTYEQYF
CDR3 DNA: TGTGCCAGCACGAAGGGAGGCAGTACCTACGAGCAGTACTTC

D gene: .
V gene: TRBV5-4
clone size: .
J gene: TRBJ2-7
CDR3 length: 16
CDR3 protein: CASSLDLEELSYEQYF
CDR3 DNA: TGTGCCAGCAGCTTGGATTTAGAGGAACTCTCCTACGAGCAGTACTTC

D gene: .
V gene: TRBV25-1
clone size: .
J gene: TRBJ1-2
CDR3 length: 14
CDR3 protein: CASTPGGGDYGYTF
CDR3 DNA: TGTGCCAGCACACCCGGGGGAGGTGACTATGGCTACACCTTC

D gene: .
V gene: TRBV13
clone size: .
J gene: TRBJ1-1
CDR3 length: 16
CDR3 protein: CASSTRLSHMNTEAFF
CDR3 DNA: TGTGCCAGCAGCACCCGACTGAGCCACATGAACACTGAAGCTTTCTTT

D gene: TRBD2
V gene: TRBV29-1
clone size: .
J gene: TRBJ2-1
CDR3 length: 16
CDR3 protein: CSVAGLAVSLRNEQFF
CDR3 DNA: TGCAGCGTGGCGGGACTAGCGGTCTCCTTGAGGAATGAGCAGTTCTTC

D gene: .
V gene: TRBV6-1
clone size: .
J gene: TRBJ2-2
CDR3 length: 13
CDR3 protein: CASSESARGELFF
CDR3 DNA: TGTGCCAGCAGTGAAAGCGCGAGAGGGGAGCTGTTTTTT

D gene: .
V gene: TRBV7-9
clone size: .
J gene: TRBJ1-5
CDR3 length: 13
CDR3 protein: CASSLNRKEPQHF
CDR3 DNA: TGTGCCAGCAGCTTAAACAGGAAGGAGCCCCAGCATTTT

D gene: .
V gene: TRBV2
clone size: .
J gene: TRBJ1-1
CDR3 length: 14
CDR3 protein: CASTVSGELVEAFF
CDR3 DNA: TGTGCCAGCACAGTATCAGGGGAGCTTGTTGAAGCTTTCTTT

D gene: .
V gene: TRBV24-1
clone size: .
J gene: TRBJ2-1
CDR3 length: 11
CDR3 protein: CATSTGKEQFF
CDR3 DNA: TGTGCCACCAGCACAGGGAAGGAGCAGTTCTTC

D gene: TRBD2
V gene: TRBV9
clone size: .
J gene: TRBJ2-5
CDR3 length: 16
CDR3 protein: CASSVGTAGPQETQYF
CDR3 DNA: TGTGCCAGCAGCGTAGGAACAGCGGGGCCGCAAGAGACCCAGTACTTC

D gene: .
V gene: TRBV3-1/TRBV3-2
clone size: .
J gene: TRBJ2-1
CDR3 length: 14
CDR3 protein: CASSQDSRGNEQFF
CDR3 DNA: TGTGCCAGCAGCCAAGATTCCCGGGGGAATGAGCAGTTCTTC

D gene: TRBD1
V gene: TRBV7-2
clone size: .
J gene: TRBJ2-1
CDR3 length: 16
CDR3 protein: CASSPIPGQVYNEQFF
CDR3 DNA: TGTGCCAGCAGCCCGATCCCGGGACAGGTCTACAATGAGCAGTTCTTC

D gene: TRBD1
V gene: TRBV29-1
clone size: once
J gene: TRBJ1-5
CDR3 length: 16
CDR3 protein: CSVNVGQGGGNQPQHF
CDR3 DNA: TGCAGCGTTAACGTAGGACAGGGGGGTGGCAATCAGCCCCAGCATTTT

D gene: TRBD2
V gene: TRBV11-2
clone size: .
J gene: TRBJ2-3
CDR3 length: 16
CDR3 protein: CASSSGLAGNTDTQYF
CDR3 DNA: TGTGCCAGCAGCTCGGGACTAGCGGGAAACACAGATACGCAGTATTTT

D gene: .
V gene: TRBV19
clone size: .
J gene: TRBJ2-1
CDR3 length: 13
CDR3 protein: CASSWDLNNEQFF
CDR3 DNA: TGTGCCAGTAGTTGGGACTTAAACAATGAGCAGTTCTTC

D gene: .
V gene: TRBV11-2
clone size: .
J gene: TRBJ2-1
CDR3 length: 16
CDR3 protein: CASSLRIEGSYNEQFF
CDR3 DNA: TGTGCCAGCAGCCTCAGAATCGAGGGCTCCTACAATGAGCAGTTCTTC

D gene: .
V gene: TRBV9
clone size: .
J gene: TRBJ2-2
CDR3 length: 17
CDR3 protein: CASSVSLVRSNTGELFF
CDR3 DNA: TGTGCCAGCAGCGTATCACTAGTGCGTTCGAACACCGGGGAGCTGTTTTTT

D gene: TRBD1
V gene: TRBV5-6
clone size: .
J gene: TRBJ2-7
CDR3 length: 15
CDR3 protein: CASSLMDRRSYEQYF
CDR3 DNA: TGTGCCAGCAGCTTAATGGACAGGCGAAGTTACGAGCAGTACTTC

D gene: .
V gene: TRBV5-1
clone size: .
J gene: TRBJ2-3
CDR3 length: 14
CDR3 protein: CASSLTRVPDTQYF
CDR3 DNA: TGCGCCAGCAGCTTGACGAGGGTGCCAGATACGCAGTATTTT

D gene: .
V gene: TRBV6-2/TRBV6-3
clone size: .
J gene: TRBJ2-3
CDR3 length: 15
CDR3 protein: CASSPFSRSTDTQYF
CDR3 DNA: TGTGCCAGCAGCCCGTTTAGCAGATCCACAGATACGCAGTATTTT

D gene: TRBD2
V gene: TRBV11-3
clone size: .
J gene: TRBJ2-3
CDR3 length: 17
CDR3 protein: CASSLDPGRGGADTQYF
CDR3 DNA: TGTGCCAGCAGCTTAGACCCCGGGCGGGGGGGGGCAGATACGCAGTATTTT

D gene: TRBD2
V gene: TRBV24-1
clone size: .
J gene: TRBJ2-1
CDR3 length: 16
CDR3 protein: CATSDLSGSGYNEQFF
CDR3 DNA: TGTGCCACCAGTGACTTGAGCGGGAGCGGGTACAATGAGCAGTTCTTC

D gene: .
V gene: TRBV30
clone size: .
J gene: TRBJ1-5
CDR3 length: 15
CDR3 protein: CAWSVGGLGNQPQHF
CDR3 DNA: TGTGCCTGGAGTGTCGGAGGGCTAGGGAATCAGCCCCAGCATTTT

D gene: TRBD2
V gene: TRBV13
clone size: .
J gene: TRBJ2-3
CDR3 length: 20
CDR3 protein: CASSLGLAGGSHRSTDTQYF
CDR3 DNA: TGTGCCAGCAGCTTAGGCCTAGCGGGGGGCTCTCATAGAAGCACAGATACGCAGTATTTT

D gene: TRBD2
V gene: TRBV2
clone size: .
J gene: TRBJ2-7
CDR3 length: 13
CDR3 protein: CASSVGLDLEQYF
CDR3 DNA: TGTGCCAGCAGTGTGGGACTAGACTTGGAGCAGTACTTC

D gene: TRBD1
V gene: TRBV7-7
clone size: once
J gene: TRBJ2-1
CDR3 length: 16
CDR3 protein: CASSPFTGVGGDEQFF
CDR3 DNA: TGTGCCAGCAGCCCCTTCACAGGGGTAGGCGGCGATGAGCAGTTCTTC

D gene: .
V gene: TRBV11-2
clone size: once
J gene: TRBJ2-7
CDR3 length: 11
CDR3 protein: CASSRQYEQYF
CDR3 DNA: TGTGCCAGCAGCCGACAATACGAGCAGTACTTC

D gene: .
V gene: TRBV7-2
clone size: .
J gene: TRBJ2-7
CDR3 length: 14
CDR3 protein: CASSFDRGSYEQYF
CDR3 DNA: TGTGCCAGCAGCTTCGACCGGGGGAGCTACGAGCAGTACTTC

D gene: .
V gene: TRBV5-1
clone size: .
J gene: TRBJ1-2
CDR3 length: 12
CDR3 protein: CASHGEHYGYTF
CDR3 DNA: TGCGCCAGCCACGGGGAGCACTATGGCTACACCTTC

D gene: TRBD1
V gene: TRBV15
clone size: few
J gene: TRBJ2-1
CDR3 length: 16
CDR3 protein: CATSRDLGTAYNEQFF
CDR3 DNA: TGTGCCACCAGCAGAGATTTGGGGACAGCCTACAATGAGCAGTTCTTC

D gene: .
V gene: TRBV28
clone size: .
J gene: TRBJ1-2
CDR3 length: 13
CDR3 protein: CASSLSDNYGYTF
CDR3 DNA: TGTGCCAGCAGTTTATCAGATAACTATGGCTACACCTTC

D gene: .
V gene: TRBV28
clone size: .
J gene: TRBJ1-1
CDR3 length: 11
CDR3 protein: CASRLYTEAFF
CDR3 DNA: TGTGCCAGCAGACTGTACACTGAAGCTTTCTTT

D gene: TRBD2
V gene: TRBV7-9
clone size: .
J gene: TRBJ2-1
CDR3 length: 15
CDR3 protein: CASSSLAGGYNEQFF
CDR3 DNA: TGTGCCAGCAGCTCACTAGCGGGGGGGTACAATGAGCAGTTCTTC

D gene: .
V gene: TRBV18
clone size: .
J gene: TRBJ2-7
CDR3 length: 14
CDR3 protein: CASALSTGNHEQYF
CDR3 DNA: TGTGCCAGCGCCCTTTCTACAGGGAATCACGAGCAGTACTTC